Sequencing of this T cell receptor beta chain was carried out in a study of blood T cell repertoires in COVID-19. Study-wide context: Whether acute or convalescent, the COVID-19 samples came from the United States, Italy and Spain.

Profiling relied on immunoSEQ multiplex PCR, and the TCRdb table lists in-frame clones only, not all of them. The repertoire holds more than 300,000 clones, with about nine tenths as singletons. Two consecutive negative NP/OP PCR tests, clearance, or resolved symptoms defined Cohort 3 recovery. Trimming shortened V by 3 bases and J by 0 bases, and 11 bases separated the two germline ends. The germline V gene encodes CDR1 LNHNV and CDR2 YYDKDF (reference sequence). This CDR3 spans 15 amino acids. The J gene is TRBJ1-2, the V gene TRBV15, with a tentative D call TRBD1 (6 bases). The TCR originated in a woman under 40 who had recovered from COVID-19. The sample taken for sequencing was PBMCs or T cells enriched from blood (not recorded which). This CDR3 reads CATSSGGAANYGYTF. CDR3 DNA: TGTGCCACCAGCAGTGGGGGCGCAGCTAACTATGGCTACACCTTC.